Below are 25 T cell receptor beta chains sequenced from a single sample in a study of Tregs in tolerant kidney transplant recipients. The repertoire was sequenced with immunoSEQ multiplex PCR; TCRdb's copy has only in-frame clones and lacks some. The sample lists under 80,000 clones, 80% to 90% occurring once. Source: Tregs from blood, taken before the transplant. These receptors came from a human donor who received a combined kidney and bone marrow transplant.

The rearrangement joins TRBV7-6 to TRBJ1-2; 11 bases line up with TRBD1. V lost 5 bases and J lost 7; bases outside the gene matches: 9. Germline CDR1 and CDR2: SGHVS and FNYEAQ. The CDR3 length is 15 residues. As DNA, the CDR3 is TGTGCCAGCAGCAGAGGGACAGGGGGTATTGGTGGCTACACCTTC. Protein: CASSRGTGGIGGYTF.

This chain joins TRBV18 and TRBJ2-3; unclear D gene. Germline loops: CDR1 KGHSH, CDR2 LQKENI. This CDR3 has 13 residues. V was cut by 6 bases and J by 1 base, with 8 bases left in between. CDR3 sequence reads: CASSPRGTDTQYF. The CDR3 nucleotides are TGTGCCAGCTCCCCGCGTGGCACAGATACGCAGTATTTT.

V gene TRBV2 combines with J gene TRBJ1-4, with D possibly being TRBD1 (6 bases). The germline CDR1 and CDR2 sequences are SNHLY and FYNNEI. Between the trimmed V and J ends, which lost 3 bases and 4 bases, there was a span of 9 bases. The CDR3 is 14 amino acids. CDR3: CASSEDRVNEKLFF. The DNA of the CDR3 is TGTGCCAGCAGTGAGGACAGAGTTAATGAAAAACTGTTTTTT.

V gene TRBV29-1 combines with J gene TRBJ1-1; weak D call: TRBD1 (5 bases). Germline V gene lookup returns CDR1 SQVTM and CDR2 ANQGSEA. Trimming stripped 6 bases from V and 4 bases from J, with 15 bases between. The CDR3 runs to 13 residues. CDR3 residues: CSVWDGSFTEAFF. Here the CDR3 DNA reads TGCAGCGTCTGGGACGGATCCTTCACTGAAGCTTTCTTT.

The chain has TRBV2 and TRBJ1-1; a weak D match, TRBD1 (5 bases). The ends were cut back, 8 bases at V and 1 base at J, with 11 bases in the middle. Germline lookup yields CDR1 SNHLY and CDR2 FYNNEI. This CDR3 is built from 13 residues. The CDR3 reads CASGTKWNTEAFF. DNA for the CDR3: TGTGCCAGCGGGACGAAATGGAACACTGAAGCTTTCTTT.

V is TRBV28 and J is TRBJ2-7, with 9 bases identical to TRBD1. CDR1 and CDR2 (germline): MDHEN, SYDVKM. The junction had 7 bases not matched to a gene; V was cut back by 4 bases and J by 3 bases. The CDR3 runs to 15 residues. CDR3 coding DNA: TGTGCCAGCAGTTCCCCTCGGGACAGGGTCTACGAGCAGTACTTC. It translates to CASSSPRDRVYEQYF. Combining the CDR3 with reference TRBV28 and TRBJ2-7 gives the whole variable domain DVKVTQSSRYLVKRTGEKVFLECVQDMDHENMFWYRQDPGLGLRLIYFSYDVKMKEKGDIPEGYSVSREKKERFSLILESASTNQTSMYLCASSSPRDRVYEQYFGPGTRLTVT.

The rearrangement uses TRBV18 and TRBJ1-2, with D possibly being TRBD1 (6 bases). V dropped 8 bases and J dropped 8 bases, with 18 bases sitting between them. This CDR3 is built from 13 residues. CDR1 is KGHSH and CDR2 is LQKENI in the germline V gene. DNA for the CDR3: TGTGCCAGCATTTCAGGGGAGGGTCGAGGCTACACCTTC. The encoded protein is CASISGEGRGYTF.

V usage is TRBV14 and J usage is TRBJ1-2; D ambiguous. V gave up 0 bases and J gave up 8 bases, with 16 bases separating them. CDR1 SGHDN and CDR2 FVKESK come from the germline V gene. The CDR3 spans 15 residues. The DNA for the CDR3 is TGTGCCAGCAGCCAAGACTTGTGGAGCGGGCAGGGCTACACCTTC. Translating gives CASSQDLWSGQGYTF.

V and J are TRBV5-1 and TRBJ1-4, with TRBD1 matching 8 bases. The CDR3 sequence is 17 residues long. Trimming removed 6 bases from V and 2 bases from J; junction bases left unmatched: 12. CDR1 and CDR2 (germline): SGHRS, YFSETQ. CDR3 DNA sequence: TGCGCCAGCACCCCCGGCAGGGGGCACGGGACTAATGAAAAACTGTTTTTT. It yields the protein CASTPGRGHGTNEKLFF.

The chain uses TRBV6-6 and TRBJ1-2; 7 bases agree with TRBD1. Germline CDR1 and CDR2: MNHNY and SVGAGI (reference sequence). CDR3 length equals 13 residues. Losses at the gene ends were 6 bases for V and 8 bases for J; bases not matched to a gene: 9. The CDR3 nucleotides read TGTGCCAGCAGCCCCACAGGGGAAGGGGGCTACACCTTC. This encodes CASSPTGEGGYTF.

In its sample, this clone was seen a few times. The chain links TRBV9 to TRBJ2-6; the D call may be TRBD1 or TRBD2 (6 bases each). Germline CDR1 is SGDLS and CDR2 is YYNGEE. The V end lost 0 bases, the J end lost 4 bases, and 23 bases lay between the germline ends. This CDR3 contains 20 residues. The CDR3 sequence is CASSVVIGGRRTYGANVLTF. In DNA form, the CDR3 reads TGTGCCAGCAGCGTAGTCATTGGGGGGCGGAGAACGTACGGGGCCAACGTCCTGACTTTC.

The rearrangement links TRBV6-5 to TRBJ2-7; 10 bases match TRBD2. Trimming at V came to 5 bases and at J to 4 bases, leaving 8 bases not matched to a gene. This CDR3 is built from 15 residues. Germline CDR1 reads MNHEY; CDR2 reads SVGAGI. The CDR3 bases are TGTGCCAGCAGTGCAGGGCTAGCGGGAGAGTACGAGCAGTACTTC. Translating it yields CASSAGLAGEYEQYF.

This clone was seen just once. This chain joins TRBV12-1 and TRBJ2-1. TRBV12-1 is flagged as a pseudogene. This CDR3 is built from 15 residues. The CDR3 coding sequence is TGTGCCAGCAGCTTAACCGGGACCCCATTGTTAGAGCAGTTCTTC. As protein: CASSLTGTPLLEQFF.

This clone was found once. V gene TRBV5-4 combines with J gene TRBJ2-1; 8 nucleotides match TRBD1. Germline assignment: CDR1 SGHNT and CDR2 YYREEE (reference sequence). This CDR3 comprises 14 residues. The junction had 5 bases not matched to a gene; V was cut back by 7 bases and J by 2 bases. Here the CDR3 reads CASFRTGPYNEQFF. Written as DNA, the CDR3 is TGTGCCAGCTTCCGGACAGGGCCCTACAATGAGCAGTTCTTC.

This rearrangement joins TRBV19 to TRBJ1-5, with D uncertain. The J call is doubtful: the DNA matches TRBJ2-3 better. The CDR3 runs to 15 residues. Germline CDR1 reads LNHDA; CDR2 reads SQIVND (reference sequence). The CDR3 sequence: CALDTKGNSNQPQYF. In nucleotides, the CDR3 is TGTGCCCTTGACACTAAAGGTAATAGCAATCAGCCCCAGTATTTT.

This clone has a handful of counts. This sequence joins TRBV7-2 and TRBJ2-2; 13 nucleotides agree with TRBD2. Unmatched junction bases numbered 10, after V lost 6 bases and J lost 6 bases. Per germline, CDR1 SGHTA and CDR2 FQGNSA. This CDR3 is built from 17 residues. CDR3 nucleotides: TGTGCCAGCAGTCCTAGACTAGCGGGGGGCTGGGCCGGGGAGCTGTTTTTT. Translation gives CASSPRLAGGWAGELFF.

In DNA form, the CDR3 reads TGTGCCAGCAGCCTCAACAGGGAGGGGCAGTACTTC. This gives the protein CASSLNREGQYF. The chain joins TRBV11-2 to TRBJ2-5, with D perhaps TRBD2 (7 bases). In germline, CDR1 is SGHAT, CDR2 FQNNGV. The CDR3 length is 12 residues. V gave up 5 bases and J gave up 11 bases, with 15 bases separating them.

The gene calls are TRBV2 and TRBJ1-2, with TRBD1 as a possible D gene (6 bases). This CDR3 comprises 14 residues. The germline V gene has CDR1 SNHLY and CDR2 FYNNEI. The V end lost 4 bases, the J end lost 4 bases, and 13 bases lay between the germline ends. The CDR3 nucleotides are TGTGCCAGCAGTGTTGAGGGCAGGGGCTATGGCTACACCTTC. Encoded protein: CASSVEGRGYGYTF.

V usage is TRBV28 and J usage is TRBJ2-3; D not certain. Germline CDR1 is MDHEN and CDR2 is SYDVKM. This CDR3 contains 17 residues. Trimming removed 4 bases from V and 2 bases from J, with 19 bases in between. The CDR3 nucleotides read TGTGCCAGCAGTTCCTTCGGTGGCAGGTTTAACACAGATACGCAGTATTTT. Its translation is CASSSFGGRFNTDTQYF.

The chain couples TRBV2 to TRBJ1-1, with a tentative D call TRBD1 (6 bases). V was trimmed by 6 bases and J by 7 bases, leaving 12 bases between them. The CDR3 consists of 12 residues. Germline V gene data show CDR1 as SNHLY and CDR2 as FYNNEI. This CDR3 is CASSGGGVEAFF. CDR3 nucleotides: TGTGCCAGCAGCGGAGGGGGGGTTGAAGCTTTCTTT. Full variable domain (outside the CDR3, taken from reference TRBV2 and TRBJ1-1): EPEVTQTPSHQVTQMGQEVILRCVPISNHLYFYWYRQILGQKVEFLVSFYNNEISEKSEIFDDQFSVERPDGSNFTLKIRSTKLEDSAMYFCASSGGGVEAFFGQGTRLTVV.

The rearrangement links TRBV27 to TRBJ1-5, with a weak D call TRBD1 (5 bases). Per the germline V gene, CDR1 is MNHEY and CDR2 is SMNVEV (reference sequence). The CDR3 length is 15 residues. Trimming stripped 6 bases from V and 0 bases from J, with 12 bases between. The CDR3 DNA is TGTGCCAGCAGCCGCTGGGGGGATAGCAATCAGCCCCAGCATTTT. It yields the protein CASSRWGDSNQPQHF.

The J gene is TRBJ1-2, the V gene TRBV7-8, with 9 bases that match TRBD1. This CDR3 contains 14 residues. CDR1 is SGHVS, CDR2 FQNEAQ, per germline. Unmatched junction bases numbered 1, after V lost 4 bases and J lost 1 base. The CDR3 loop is CASSWDRVNYGYTF. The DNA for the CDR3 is TGTGCCAGCAGCTGGGACAGGGTTAACTATGGCTACACCTTC. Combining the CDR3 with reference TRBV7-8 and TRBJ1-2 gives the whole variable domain GAGVSQSPRYKVAKRGQDVALRCDPISGHVSLFWYQQALGQGPEFLTYFQNEAQLDKSGLPSDRFFAERPEGSVSTLKIQRTQQEDSAVYLCASSWDRVNYGYTFGSGTRLTVV.

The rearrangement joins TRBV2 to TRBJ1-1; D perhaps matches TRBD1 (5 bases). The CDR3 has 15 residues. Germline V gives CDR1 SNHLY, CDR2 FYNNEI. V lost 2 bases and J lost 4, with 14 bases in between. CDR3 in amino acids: CASSELRGRITEAFF. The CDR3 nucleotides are TGTGCCAGCAGTGAACTAAGGGGAAGGATCACTGAAGCTTTCTTT.

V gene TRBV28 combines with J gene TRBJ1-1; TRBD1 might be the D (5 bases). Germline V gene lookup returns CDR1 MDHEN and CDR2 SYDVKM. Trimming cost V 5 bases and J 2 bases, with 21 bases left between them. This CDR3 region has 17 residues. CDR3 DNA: TGTGCCAGCAGTCTCGATAGGTGGGGGTCCGACAACACTGAAGCTTTCTTT. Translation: CASSLDRWGSDNTEAFF.

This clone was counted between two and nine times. CDR3 in amino acids: CASSHHGQGADEQYF. CDR3 DNA: TGCGCCAGCAGCCATCACGGACAGGGGGCCGACGAGCAGTACTTC. V and J are TRBV4-1 and TRBJ2-7; 11 bases are shared with TRBD1. Germline assignment: CDR1 MGHRA and CDR2 YSYEKL. V dropped 3 bases and J dropped 5; count of bases not matched to a gene: 6. This CDR3 region has 15 residues.